This TCR beta chain originates from a study of T cell responses to AZD1222 COVID-19 vaccine. Study information: Researchers grouped second doses given at about 4 or about 12 weeks into one pool.

A remark on this clone: Its antigen is undetermined.

Study-level points and caveats: Close to half of all spike-specific TCRs reportedly target regions of the variants that are unmutated.

Germline V gene data show CDR1 as WNHNN and CDR2 as SYGVQD (reference sequence). V lost 7 bases, J lost 5 bases, and 24 bases lay in between. CDR3 size: 17 residues. Assay used: immunoSEQ multiplex PCR; TCRdb lists only in-frame clones, some missing. The data show 130,000 or so clones, with 90% seen just once and 6.9% held by the top ten. V usage is TRBV10-1 and J usage is TRBJ1-5; possible D gene TRBD1, 6 bases. The clonotype originates from an adult in good health. The specimen comprised peripheral blood, sampled on day 0 of AZD1222 vaccination. The CDR3 sequence: CASTNPDPRDTDQPQHF. In DNA form, the CDR3 reads TGCGCCAGCACTAACCCCGACCCCCGGGACACAGATCAGCCCCAGCATTTT.